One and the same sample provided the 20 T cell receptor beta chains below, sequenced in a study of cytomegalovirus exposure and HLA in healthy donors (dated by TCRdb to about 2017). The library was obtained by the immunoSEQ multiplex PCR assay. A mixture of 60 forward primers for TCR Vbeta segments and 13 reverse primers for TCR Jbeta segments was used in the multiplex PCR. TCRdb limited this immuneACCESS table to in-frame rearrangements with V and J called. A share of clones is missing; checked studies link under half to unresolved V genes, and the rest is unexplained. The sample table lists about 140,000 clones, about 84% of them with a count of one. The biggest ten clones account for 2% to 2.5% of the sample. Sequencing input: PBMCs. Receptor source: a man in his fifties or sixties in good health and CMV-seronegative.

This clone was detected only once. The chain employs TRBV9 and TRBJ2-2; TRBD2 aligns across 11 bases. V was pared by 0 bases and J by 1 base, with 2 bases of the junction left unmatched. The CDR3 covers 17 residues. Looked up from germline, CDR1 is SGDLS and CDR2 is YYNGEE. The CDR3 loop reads CASSVVTSGRNTGELFF. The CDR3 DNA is TGTGCCAGCAGCGTAGTCACTAGCGGGAGGAACACCGGGGAGCTGTTTTTT.

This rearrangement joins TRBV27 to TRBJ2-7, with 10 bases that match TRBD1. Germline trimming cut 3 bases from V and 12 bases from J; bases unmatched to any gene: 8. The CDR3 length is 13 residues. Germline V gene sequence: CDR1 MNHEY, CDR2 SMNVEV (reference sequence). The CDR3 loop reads CASSFSRDRGRYF. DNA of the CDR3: TGTGCCAGCAGTTTCAGCAGGGACAGGGGACGGTACTTC.

The CDR3 is CAWIGADTQYF. The CDR3 region has the DNA TGTGCCTGGATCGGGGCAGATACGCAGTATTTT. This rearrangement joins TRBV30 to TRBJ2-3, with D maybe TRBD2 (5 bases). This CDR3 contains 11 residues. Trimming took off 4 bases at V and 4 bases at J, with 6 bases between the two ends. The germline gives CDR1 GTSNPN, CDR2 SVGIG (reference sequence).

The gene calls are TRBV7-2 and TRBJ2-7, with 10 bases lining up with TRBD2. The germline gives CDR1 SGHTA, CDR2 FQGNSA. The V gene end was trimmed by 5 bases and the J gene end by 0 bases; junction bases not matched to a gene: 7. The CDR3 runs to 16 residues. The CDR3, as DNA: TGTGCCAGCAGCCCCGGACTAGCGGTCCACTCCTACGAGCAGTACTTC. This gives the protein CASSPGLAVHSYEQYF.

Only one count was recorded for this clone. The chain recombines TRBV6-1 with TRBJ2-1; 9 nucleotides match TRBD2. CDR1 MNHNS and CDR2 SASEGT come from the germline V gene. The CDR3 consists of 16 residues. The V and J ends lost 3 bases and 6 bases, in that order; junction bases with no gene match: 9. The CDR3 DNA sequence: TGTGCCAGCAGTGAGTCTATAGCGGGAGTATTCAATGAGCAGTTCTTC. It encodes CASSESIAGVFNEQFF.

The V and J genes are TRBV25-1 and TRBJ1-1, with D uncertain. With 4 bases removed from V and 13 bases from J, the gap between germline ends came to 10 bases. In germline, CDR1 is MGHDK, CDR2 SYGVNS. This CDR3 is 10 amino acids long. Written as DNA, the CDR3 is TGTGCCAGCAGTGCTTCACGGTTTTTCTTT. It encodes CASSASRFFF.

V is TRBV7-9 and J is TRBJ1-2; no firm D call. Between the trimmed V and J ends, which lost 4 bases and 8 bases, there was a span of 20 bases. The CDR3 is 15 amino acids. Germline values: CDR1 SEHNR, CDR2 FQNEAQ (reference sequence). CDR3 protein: CASSSPAVWKRGYTF. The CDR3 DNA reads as TGTGCCAGCAGCTCCCCGGCAGTTTGGAAGAGGGGCTACACCTTC.

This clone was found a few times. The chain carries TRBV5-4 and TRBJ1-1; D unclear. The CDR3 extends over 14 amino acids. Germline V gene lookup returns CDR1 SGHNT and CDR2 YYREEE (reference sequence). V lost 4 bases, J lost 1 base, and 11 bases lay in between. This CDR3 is CASSIQNQNTEAFF. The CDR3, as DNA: TGTGCCAGCAGCATACAGAACCAGAACACTGAAGCTTTCTTT.

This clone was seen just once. CDR3 protein: CASSVRAQDVGNTIYF. DNA for the CDR3: TGTGCCAGCAGTGTACGAGCGCAAGACGTTGGAAACACCATATATTTT. The chain joins TRBV2 to TRBJ1-3; D uncertain. The CDR3 is made up of 16 amino acids. In germline, CDR1 is SNHLY, CDR2 FYNNEI. V shed 4 bases and J shed 3 bases, with 16 bases lying between them.

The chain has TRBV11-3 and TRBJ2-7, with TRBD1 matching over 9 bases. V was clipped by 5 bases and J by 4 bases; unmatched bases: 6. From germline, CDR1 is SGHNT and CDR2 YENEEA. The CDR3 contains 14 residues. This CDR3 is CASSPTGTGYEQYF. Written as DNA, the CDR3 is TGTGCCAGCAGCCCAACCGGGACAGGGTACGAGCAGTACTTC.

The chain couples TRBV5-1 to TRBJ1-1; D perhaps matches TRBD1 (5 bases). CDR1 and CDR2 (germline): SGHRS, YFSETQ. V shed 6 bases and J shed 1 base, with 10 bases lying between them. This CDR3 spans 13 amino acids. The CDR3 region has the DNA TGCGCCAGCACGGCCAGGGAGAACACTGAAGCTTTCTTT. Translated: CASTARENTEAFF.

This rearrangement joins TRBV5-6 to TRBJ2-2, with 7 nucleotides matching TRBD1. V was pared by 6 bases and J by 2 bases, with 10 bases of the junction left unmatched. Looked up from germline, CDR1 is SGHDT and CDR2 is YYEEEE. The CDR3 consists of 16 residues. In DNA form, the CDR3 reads TGTGCCAGCAATTTCGGTCTAGGGGGCAACACCGGGGAGCTGTTTTTT. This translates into CASNFGLGGNTGELFF.

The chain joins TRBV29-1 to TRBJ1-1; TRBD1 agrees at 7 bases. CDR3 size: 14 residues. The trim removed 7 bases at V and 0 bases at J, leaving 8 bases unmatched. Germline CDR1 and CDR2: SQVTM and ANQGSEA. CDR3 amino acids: CSGIQGTMNTEAFF. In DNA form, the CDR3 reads TGCAGCGGGATACAGGGGACAATGAACACTGAAGCTTTCTTT.

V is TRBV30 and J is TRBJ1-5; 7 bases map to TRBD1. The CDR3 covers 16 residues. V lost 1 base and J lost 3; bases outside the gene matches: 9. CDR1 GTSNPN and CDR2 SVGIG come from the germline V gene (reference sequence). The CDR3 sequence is CAWSGNPGTVNQPQHF. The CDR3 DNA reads TGTGCCTGGAGTGGTAATCCCGGGACAGTCAATCAGCCCCAGCATTTT. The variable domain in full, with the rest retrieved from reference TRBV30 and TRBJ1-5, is SQTIHQWPATLVQPVGSPLSLECTVEGTSNPNLYWYRQAAGRGLQLLFYSVGIGQISSEVPQNLSASRPQDRQFILSSKKLLLSDSGFYLCAWSGNPGTVNQPQHFGDGTRLSIL.

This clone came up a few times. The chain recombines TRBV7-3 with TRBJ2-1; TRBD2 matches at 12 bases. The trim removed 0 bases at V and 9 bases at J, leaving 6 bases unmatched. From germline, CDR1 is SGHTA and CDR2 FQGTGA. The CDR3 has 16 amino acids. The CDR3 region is CASSLTWASGRAEQFF. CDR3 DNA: TGTGCCAGCAGCTTAACATGGGCTAGCGGGAGGGCTGAGCAGTTCTTC.

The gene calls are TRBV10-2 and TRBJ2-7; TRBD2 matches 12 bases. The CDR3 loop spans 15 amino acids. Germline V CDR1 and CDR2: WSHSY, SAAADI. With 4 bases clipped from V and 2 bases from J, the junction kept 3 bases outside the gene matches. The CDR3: CASSAGLAGTYEQYF. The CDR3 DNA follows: TGCGCCAGCAGTGCCGGACTAGCGGGAACCTACGAGCAGTACTTC.

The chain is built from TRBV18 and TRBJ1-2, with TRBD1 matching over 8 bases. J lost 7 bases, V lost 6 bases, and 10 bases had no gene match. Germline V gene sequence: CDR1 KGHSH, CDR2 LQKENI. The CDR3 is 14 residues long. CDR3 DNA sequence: TGTGCCAGCTCCGTGACAGGGGATAAGGGTGGCTACACCTTC. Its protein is CASSVTGDKGGYTF.

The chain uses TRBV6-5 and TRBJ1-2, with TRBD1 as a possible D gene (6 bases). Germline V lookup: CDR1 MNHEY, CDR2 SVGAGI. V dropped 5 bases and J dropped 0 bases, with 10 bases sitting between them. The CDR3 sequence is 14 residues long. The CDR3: CASSRTAANYGYTF. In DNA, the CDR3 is TGTGCCAGCAGTCGGACAGCAGCTAACTATGGCTACACCTTC.

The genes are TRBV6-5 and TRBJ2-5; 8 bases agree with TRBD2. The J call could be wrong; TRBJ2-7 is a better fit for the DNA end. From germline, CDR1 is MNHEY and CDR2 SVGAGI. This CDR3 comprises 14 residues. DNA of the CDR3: TGTGCCAGCACTCCGGCCGGGACTAGTTACGAGCAGTACTTC. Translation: CASTPAGTSYEQYF.

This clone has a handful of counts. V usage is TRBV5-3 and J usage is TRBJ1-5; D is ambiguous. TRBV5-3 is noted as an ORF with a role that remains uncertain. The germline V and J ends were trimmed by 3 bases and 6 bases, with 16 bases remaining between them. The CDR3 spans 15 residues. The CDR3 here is CARSSRHSVSQPQHF. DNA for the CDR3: TGTGCCAGAAGCTCGCGACACTCGGTCAGTCAGCCCCAGCATTTT.